This T cell receptor beta chain was observed in a study of prognosis after radiotherapy for stage I lung cancer (dated by TCRdb to the early 2020s). Broadly, across the study: Between early 2018 and January 2019, under 20 stage I NSCLC patients were enrolled in Nanjing, China. Every patient was regarded as medically inoperable, because of comorbidities in over 10 cases and refusal of surgery in roughly 7 cases. The study profiled peripheral blood TCR beta repertoires from stage I NSCLC patients before and after stereotactic body radiotherapy and related them to distant failure. The study sequenced approximately 40 blood samples from roughly 20 patients, one before and one after SBRT per patient. On tumor histology, roughly 11 patients had adenocarcinoma and about seven had squamous cell carcinoma. Using image-guided IMRT or VMAT, SBRT was delivered in 3 to 5 fractions at a biologically effective dose of at least 100 Gy. In every patient, SBRT was given without any concurrent therapy. The cohort comprised 10 to 15 men and about six women with a median age of roughly 74 years, ranging from roughly 50 to 84 years. Distant metastases were developed by four of the 19 patients after SBRT, at a median of about seven months, whereas no significant progression was observed in the other 15 patients. Patients with newly diagnosed primary stage I lung tumors numbered more than 13, with about 5 others having oligometastatic NSCLC after surgical resection of the primary tumor. The study at large found these results: All reported P values were unadjusted for multiple comparisons. After SBRT, the number of unique TCR clones decreased (median around 10,000 before versus about 7,000 after; Wilcoxon paired P=0.011). Post-SBRT Shannon entropy and its change from baseline were lower in patients who developed distant metastases; baseline Shannon entropy was not associated with metastases. The study was limited by its small cohort and short follow-up, and the findings require independent validation. Whether the expanded TCR clones were tumor-specific was not determined. Differences by metastasis status were reportedly seen in TRBV and TRBJ usage frequencies, involving two V genes at baseline and, after SBRT, several V genes and two J genes.

The CDR1 and CDR2 encoded by the germline V gene are MNHGY and SAAAGT. The CDR3 spans 14 residues, from the cysteine through the phenylalanine. The read is trimmed to its CDR3 DNA, 42 bases read in frame from base 1. Turning to this clonotype: It lacks a known antigen. A far bigger clonotype differs at one base, so this is likely a read error.

Two rounds of multiplex PCR on genomic DNA were used to amplify the TCR beta CDR3 region. In the first PCR round, primers specific to each TRBV and TRBJ gene were used, and the primer sequences were filed in Chinese patent CN105087789A. Universal primers were used in the second round of PCR. The Roche High Pure PCR Template Preparation Kit was used to extract genomic DNA from the frozen PBMCs. An Illumina HiSeq 3000 was used to sequence the libraries paired-end with 151 bp reads. As for how the authors treated the data: Raw reads lacking the multiplex PCR primer sequences were removed with CutAdapt. High-quality paired reads were merged into contigs with PEAR. MiXCR assigned TRB V, D and J gene segments to each contig by aligning to reference sequences. To remove sequencing errors, CDR3 sequences were clustered according to base quality and sequence similarity. Shannon entropy normalized by the natural log of productive TCR sequence number was used as the measure of diversity. Clonality was defined as one minus Shannon entropy divided by the natural log of the number of unique clonotypes. Using the Youden index from ROC curves, the researchers picked the repertoire-metric cut-offs for progression-free survival, and all analyses were carried out in R 3.5.3. TCRdb ran its own pipeline on the public reads, namely fastp trimming at Q25 and MiXCR clone calling, and kept in-frame beta chains. Rows matching on CDR3 protein sequence are summarized as one entry with the most common DNA and genes. TCRdb, not the original authors, processed these V and J calls. For this sample the table gives fewer than 40,000 distinct CDR3 sequences, of which 25% to 40% were detected only once. Together, the top ten hold roughly a third of the sample.

A history of other malignancies or of prior chemotherapy or radiotherapy was absent in all patients, and node-negative disease was shown on CT and PET/CT in all patients. At each of two time points, around 6 milliliters of peripheral venous blood were collected into EDTA tubes. Ficoll-Paque Plus density-gradient centrifugation was used to isolate PBMCs. Samples were stored at -80°C immediately after collection until analysis. The sequenced sample was PBMCs, obtained before or after stereotactic body radiation therapy (not recorded which). This receptor was obtained from a donor aged 50 or older with non-small cell lung cancer. Here the chain combines TRBV6-8 and TRBJ2-5, with the D gene not clear enough to name. The nucleotides are TGTGTCAGCAGTGTAAAACCTAGCCAAGAGACCCAGTACTTC. This is translated as CVSSVKPSQETQYF.